This entry describes one T cell receptor (beta chain). What it recognizes is unknown. Because the CDR3's place on the DNA is in doubt, the DNA is left out and the CDR3 is given as listed by TCRdb. Germline V lookup: CDR1 MGHRA, CDR2 YSYEKL. The CDR3 sequence runs 23 residues, both termini included. This entry comes from a study of glioma-infiltrating T cells. Whole-study results and caveats: Only very few CDR3 sequences appeared in both tissue and blood. Above-expected tissue-blood divergence occurred in all gliomas, most in low-grade ones.

Using RNA template, CDR3s of TCR alpha and beta were amplified with iRepertoire arm-PCR. Input was about 85-450 ng of tissue mRNA or PBMC total RNA. TCRdb re-called the multiplex PCR reads through MiXCR, storing one row per CDR3 protein. Among some 90,000 distinct CDR3 sequences, approximately 40% were seen once, and the ten largest hold around two fifths. The receptor's source is a human donor with low-grade glioma or glioblastoma, undergoing nonglioma brain surgery, or in good health (not recorded which). Sequencing was performed on glioma tissue, nonneoplastic brain tissue, or PBMCs (not recorded which). The chain employs TRBV4-1 and TRBJ2-3; TRBD1, as called in the table, went unchecked against the DNA. CDR3 loop: CASSQEGGYNEQFFGPGADTQYF.